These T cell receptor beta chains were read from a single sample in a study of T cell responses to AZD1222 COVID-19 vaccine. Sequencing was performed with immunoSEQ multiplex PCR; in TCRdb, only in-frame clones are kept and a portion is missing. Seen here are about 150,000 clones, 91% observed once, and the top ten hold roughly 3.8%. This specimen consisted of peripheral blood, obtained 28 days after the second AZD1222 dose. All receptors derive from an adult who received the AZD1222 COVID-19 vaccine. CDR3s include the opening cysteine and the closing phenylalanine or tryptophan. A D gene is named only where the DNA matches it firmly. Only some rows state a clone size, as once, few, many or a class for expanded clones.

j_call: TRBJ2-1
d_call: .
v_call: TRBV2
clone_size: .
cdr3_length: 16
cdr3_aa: CASSPPSASSYNEQFF
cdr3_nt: TGTGCCAGCAGCCCCCCCTCAGCTAGCTCCTACAATGAGCAGTTCTTC

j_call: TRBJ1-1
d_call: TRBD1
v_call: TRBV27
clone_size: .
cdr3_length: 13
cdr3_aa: CAVRDRELTEAFF
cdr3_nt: TGTGCCGTCCGGGACAGGGAATTAACTGAAGCTTTCTTT

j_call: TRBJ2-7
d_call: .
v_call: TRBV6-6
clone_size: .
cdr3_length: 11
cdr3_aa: CATAWTGEQYF
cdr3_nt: TGTGCCACCGCTTGGACCGGCGAGCAGTACTTC

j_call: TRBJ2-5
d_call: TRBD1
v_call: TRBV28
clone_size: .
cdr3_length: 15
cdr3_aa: CASSLQGARKETQYF
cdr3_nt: TGTGCCAGCAGTTTACAGGGGGCGAGAAAAGAGACCCAGTACTTC

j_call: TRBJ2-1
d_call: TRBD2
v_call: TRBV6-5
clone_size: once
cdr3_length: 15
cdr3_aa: CASRRGLAGESEQFF
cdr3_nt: TGTGCCAGCAGACGCGGACTAGCGGGAGAGAGTGAGCAGTTCTTC

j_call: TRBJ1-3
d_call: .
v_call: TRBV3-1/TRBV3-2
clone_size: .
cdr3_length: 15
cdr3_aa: CASSQDRTSGNTIYF
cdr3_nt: TGTGCCAGCAGCCAAGACAGAACCTCTGGAAACACCATATATTTT

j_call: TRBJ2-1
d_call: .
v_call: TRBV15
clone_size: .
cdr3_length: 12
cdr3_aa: CATSRDQKGQFF
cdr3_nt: TGTGCCACCAGCAGAGATCAAAAAGGGCAGTTCTTC

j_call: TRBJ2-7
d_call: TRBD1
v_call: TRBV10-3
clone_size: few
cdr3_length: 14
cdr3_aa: CAISEGQGAYEQYF
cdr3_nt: TGTGCCATCAGTGAGGGACAGGGAGCCTACGAGCAGTACTTC

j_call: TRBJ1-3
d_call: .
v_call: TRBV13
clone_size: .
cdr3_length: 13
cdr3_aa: CASSFVIGNTIYF
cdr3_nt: TGTGCCAGCAGCTTCGTGATTGGAAACACCATATATTTT

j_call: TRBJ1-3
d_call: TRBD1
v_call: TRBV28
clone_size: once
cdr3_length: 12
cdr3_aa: CASSSGQGPNYF
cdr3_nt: TGTGCCAGCAGTTCCGGACAGGGCCCTAACTATTTT

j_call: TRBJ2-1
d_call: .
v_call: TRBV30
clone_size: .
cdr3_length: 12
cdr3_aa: CAWSQGDWMEFF
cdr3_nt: TGTGCCTGGAGTCAGGGGGACTGGATGGAGTTCTTC

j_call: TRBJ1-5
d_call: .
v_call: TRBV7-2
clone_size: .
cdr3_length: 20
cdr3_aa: CASSLAGGAMGRVNGQPQHF
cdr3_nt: TGTGCCAGCAGCTTAGCCGGTGGGGCTATGGGCAGAGTTAACGGTCAGCCCCAGCATTTT

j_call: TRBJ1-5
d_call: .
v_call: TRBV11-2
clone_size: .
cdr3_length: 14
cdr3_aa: CASSLRQTNQPQHF
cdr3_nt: TGTGCCAGCAGCTTAAGACAGACTAATCAGCCCCAGCATTTT

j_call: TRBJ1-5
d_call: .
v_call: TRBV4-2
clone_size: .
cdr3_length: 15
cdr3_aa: CASSQEGGGNQPQHF
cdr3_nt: TGTGCCAGCAGCCAAGAGGGGGGCGGGAATCAGCCCCAGCATTTT

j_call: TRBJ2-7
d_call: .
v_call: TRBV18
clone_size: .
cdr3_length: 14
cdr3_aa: CASSRSGEAYEQYF
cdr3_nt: TGTGCCAGCTCACGGTCGGGGGAGGCCTACGAGCAGTACTTC

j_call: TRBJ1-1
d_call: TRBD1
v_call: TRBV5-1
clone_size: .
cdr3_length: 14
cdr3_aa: CASSWDSVNTEAFF
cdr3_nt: TGCGCCAGCAGTTGGGACAGTGTGAACACTGAAGCTTTCTTT

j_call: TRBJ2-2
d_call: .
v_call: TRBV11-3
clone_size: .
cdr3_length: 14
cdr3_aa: CASSTGTEGGELFF
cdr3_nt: TGTGCCAGCAGCACCGGAACCGAGGGCGGGGAGCTGTTTTTT

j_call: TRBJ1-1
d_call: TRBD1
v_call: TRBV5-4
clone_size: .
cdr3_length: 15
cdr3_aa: CASSRGQAMNTEAFF
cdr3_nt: TGTGCCAGCAGCAGGGGACAGGCCATGAACACTGAAGCTTTCTTT

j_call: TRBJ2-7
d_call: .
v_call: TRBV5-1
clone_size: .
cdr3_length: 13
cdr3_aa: CASSLEWGGEQYF
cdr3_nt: TGCGCCAGCAGCTTGGAGTGGGGAGGCGAGCAGTACTTC

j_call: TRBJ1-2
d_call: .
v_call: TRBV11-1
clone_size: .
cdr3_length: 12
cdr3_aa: CASSPRGYGYTF
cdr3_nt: TGTGCCAGCAGCCCAAGAGGATATGGCTACACCTTC

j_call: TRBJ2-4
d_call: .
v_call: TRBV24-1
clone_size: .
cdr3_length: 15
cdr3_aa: CATKGEGLAKNIQYF
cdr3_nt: TGTGCCACCAAAGGGGAAGGGCTAGCCAAAAACATTCAGTACTTC

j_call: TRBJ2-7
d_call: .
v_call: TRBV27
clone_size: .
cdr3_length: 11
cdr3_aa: CASSLAGEQYF
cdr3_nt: TGTGCCAGCAGTTTGGCCGGCGAGCAGTACTTC

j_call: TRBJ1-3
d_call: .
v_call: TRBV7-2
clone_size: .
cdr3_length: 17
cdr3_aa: CASSVFPRGPSGNTIYF
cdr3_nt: TGTGCCAGCAGCGTTTTCCCTCGGGGGCCCTCTGGAAACACCATATATTTT

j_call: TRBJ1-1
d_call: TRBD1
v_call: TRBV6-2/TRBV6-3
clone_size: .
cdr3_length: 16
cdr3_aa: CASSDRDRGIDTEAFF
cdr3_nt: TGTGCCAGCAGTGACCGGGACAGGGGTATCGACACTGAAGCTTTCTTT

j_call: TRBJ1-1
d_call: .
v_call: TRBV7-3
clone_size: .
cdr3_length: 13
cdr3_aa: CASSFLGSSEAFF
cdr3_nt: TGTGCCAGCAGCTTTCTGGGGTCCTCAGAAGCTTTCTTT

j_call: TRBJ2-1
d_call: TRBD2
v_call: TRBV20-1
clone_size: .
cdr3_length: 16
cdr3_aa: CSASNSLAGDYNEQFF
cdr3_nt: TGCAGTGCCAGTAACTCACTAGCGGGGGACTACAATGAGCAGTTCTTC

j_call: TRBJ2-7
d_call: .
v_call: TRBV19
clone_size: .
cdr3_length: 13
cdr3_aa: CASSIGQADEQYF
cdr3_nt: TGTGCCAGTAGTATTGGTCAGGCAGACGAGCAGTACTTC

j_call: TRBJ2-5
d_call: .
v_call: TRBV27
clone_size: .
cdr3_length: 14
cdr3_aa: CASSPRQVLWTQYF
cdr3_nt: TGTGCCAGCAGTCCCAGACAGGTCTTGTGGACCCAGTACTTC

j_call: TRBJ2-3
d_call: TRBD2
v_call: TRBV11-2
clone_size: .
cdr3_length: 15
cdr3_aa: CASSLGTSATDTQYF
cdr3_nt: TGTGCCAGCAGCTTGGGGACTAGCGCGACAGATACGCAGTATTTT

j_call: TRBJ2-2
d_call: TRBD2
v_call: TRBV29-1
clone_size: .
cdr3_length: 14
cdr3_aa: CSVGTSGNTGELFF
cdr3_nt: TGCAGCGTCGGGACTAGCGGGAACACCGGGGAGCTGTTTTTT

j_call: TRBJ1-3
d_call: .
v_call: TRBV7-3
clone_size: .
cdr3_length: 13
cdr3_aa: CASSPDPKDTIYF
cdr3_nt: TGTGCCAGCAGCCCGGACCCTAAAGACACCATATATTTT

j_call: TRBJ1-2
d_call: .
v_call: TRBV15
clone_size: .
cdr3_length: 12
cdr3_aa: CATSLREGGYTF
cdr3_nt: TGTGCCACCAGCCTAAGGGAAGGGGGCTACACCTTC

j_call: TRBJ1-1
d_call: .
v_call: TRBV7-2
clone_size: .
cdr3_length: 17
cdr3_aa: CASSLAAGPYRNTEAFF
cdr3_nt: TGTGCCAGCAGCTTAGCGGCAGGCCCCTATCGGAACACTGAAGCTTTCTTT

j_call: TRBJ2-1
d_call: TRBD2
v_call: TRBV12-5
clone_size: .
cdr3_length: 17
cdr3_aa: CASGLYPGGSSYNEQFF
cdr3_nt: TGTGCTAGTGGTTTGTATCCCGGCGGGAGCTCCTACAATGAGCAGTTCTTC